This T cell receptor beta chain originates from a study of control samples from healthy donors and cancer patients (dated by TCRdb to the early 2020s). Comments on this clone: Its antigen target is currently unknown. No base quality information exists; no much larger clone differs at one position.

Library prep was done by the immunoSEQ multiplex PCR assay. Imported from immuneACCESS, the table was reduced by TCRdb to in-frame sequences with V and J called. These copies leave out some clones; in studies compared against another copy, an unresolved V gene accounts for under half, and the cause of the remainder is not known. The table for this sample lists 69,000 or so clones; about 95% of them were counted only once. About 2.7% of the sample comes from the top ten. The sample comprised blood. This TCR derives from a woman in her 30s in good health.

The encoded CDR3 is CASSPTRDRSSYEQYF. The DNA is TGTGCCAGCAGTCCAACGAGGGACCGAAGCTCCTACGAGCAGTACTTC. The V gene is TRBV7-2 and the J gene is TRBJ2-7; the D region may be TRBD1 or TRBD2, each matching 5 bases equally. In the germline V gene, CDR1 corresponds to SGHTA and CDR2 to FQGNSA. The germline ends are 18 bases apart after V is trimmed by 6 bases and J by 0 bases. The CDR3 numbers 16 residues from cysteine through phenylalanine. Of the read, only the CDR3 DNA is kept; its 48 bases are in frame from base 1.